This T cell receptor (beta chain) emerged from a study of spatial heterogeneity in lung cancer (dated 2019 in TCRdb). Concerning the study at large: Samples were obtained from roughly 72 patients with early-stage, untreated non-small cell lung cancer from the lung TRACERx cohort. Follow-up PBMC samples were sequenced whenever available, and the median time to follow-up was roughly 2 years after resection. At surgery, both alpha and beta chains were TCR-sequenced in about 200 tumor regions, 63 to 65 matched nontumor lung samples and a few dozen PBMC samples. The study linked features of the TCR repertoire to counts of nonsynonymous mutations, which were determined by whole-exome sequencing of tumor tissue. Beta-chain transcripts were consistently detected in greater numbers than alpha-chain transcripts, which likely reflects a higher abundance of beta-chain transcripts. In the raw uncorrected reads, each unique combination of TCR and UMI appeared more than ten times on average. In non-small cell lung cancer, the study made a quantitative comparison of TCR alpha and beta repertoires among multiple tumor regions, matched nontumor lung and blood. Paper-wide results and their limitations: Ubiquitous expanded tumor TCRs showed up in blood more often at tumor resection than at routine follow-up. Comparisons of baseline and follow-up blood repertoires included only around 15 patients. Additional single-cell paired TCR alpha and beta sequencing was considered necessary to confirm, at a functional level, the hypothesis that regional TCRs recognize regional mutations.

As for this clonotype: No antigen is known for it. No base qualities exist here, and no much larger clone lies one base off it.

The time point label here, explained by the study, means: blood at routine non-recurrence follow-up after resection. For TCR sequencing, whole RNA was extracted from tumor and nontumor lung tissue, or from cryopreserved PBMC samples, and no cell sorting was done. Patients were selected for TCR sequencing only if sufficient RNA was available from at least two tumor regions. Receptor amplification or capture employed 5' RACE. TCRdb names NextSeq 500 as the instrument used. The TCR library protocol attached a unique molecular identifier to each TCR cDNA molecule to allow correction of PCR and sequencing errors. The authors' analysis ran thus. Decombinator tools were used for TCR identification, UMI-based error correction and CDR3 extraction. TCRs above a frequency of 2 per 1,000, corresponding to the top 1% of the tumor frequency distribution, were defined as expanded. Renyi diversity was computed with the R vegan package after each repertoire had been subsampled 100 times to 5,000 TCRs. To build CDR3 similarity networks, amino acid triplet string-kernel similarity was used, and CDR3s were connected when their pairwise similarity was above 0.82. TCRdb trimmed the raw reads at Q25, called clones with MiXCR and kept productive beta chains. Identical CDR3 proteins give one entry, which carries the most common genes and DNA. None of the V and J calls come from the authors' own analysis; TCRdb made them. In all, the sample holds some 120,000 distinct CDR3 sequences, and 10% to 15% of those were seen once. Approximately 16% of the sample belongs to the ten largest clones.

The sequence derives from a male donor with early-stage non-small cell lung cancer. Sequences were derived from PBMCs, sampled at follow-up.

For the CDR3, the sequence is CASSTHLDRGAGYNEQFF. The nucleotides are TGTGCCAGCAGCACCCACCTCGACAGGGGCGCAGGTTACAATGAGCAGTTCTTC. Here the chain combines TRBV9 and TRBJ2-1; TRBD1 aligns with 8 central bases. The CDR3 covers 18 residues, taking in both the cysteine and the phenylalanine. Only the CDR3 DNA stays, 54 bases, in frame from base 1. For this chain, trimming is 4 bases at the V end and 4 bases at the J end, and the number of junction bases without a gene match is 16. Reading the germline V gene gives CDR1 SGDLS and CDR2 YYNGEE.